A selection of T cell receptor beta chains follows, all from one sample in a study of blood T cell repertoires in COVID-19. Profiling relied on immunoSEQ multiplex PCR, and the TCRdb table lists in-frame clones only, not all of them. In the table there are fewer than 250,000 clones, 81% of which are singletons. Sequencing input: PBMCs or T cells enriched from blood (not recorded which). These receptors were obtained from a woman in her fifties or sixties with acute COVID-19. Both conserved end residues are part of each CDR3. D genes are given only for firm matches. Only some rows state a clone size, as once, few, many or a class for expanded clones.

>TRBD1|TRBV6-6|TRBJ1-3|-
CASRTDRGSGNTIYF
TGTGCCAGCAGGACCGACAGGGGCTCTGGAAACACCATATATTTT
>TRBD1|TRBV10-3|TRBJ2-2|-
CAISEQGAIGELFF
TGTGCCATCAGTGAGCAGGGGGCGATCGGGGAGCTGTTTTTT
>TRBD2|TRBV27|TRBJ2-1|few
CASISRLAIHNEQFF
TGTGCCAGCATCTCTCGACTAGCCATACACAATGAGCAGTTCTTC
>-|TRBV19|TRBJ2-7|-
CASSILTGSYEQYF
TGTGCCAGTAGTATCCTCACAGGGTCCTACGAGCAGTACTTC
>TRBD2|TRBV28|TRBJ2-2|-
CASRPPQREQYTGELFF
TGTGCCAGCAGGCCTCCGCAGCGGGAGCAGTACACCGGGGAGCTGTTTTTT
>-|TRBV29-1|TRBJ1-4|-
CSVNRGYNEKLFF
TGCAGCGTTAATCGCGGCTATAATGAAAAACTGTTTTTT
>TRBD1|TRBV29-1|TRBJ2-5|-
CSVARQGVLQETQYF
TGCAGCGTTGCAAGACAGGGGGTTTTGCAAGAGACCCAGTACTTC
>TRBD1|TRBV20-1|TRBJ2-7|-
CSASGQGTYEQYF
TGCAGTGCAAGTGGACAGGGGACCTACGAGCAGTACTTC
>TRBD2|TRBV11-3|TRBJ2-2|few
CASSLCWRGDCTGELFF
TGTGCCAGCAGCTTATGTTGGCGGGGGGATTGTACCGGGGAGCTGTTTTTT
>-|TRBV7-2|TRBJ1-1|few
CASRRQVEAFF
TGTGCCAGCAGACGACAGGTTGAAGCTTTCTTT
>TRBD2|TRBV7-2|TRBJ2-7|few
CASNFAGVTYEQYF
TGTGCCAGCAATTTTGCGGGAGTGACCTACGAGCAGTACTTC
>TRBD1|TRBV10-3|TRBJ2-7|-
CAIQGTYEQYF
TGTGCCATACAGGGGACCTACGAGCAGTACTTC
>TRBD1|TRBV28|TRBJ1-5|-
CASSLGQDNQPQHF
TGTGCCAGCAGCTTGGGACAGGACAATCAGCCCCAGCATTTT
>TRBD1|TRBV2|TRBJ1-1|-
CASQRTGIEAFF
TGTGCCAGCCAACGGACAGGGATTGAAGCTTTCTTT
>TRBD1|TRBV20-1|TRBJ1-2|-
CSASPGTGGRYGYTF
TGCAGTGCTAGTCCCGGGACAGGGGGCCGCTATGGCTACACCTTC
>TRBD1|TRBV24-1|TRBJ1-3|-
CATSDNINPGQGSGNTIYF
TGTGCCACCAGTGACAACATAAATCCGGGACAGGGGTCTGGAAACACCATATATTTT
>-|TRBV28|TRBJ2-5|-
CASSPAGAQGQETQYF
TGTGCCAGCAGTCCGGCGGGGGCGCAGGGCCAAGAGACCCAGTACTTC
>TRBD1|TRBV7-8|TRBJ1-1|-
CASSLAGGQRNTEAFF
TGTGCCAGCAGCTTAGCTGGGGGACAGCGGAACACTGAAGCTTTCTTT
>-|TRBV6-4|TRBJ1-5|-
CASSDRPGSNQPQHF
TGTGCCAGCAGTGACCGCCCCGGGAGCAATCAGCCCCAGCATTTT
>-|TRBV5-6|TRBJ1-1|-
CASRGQLNTEAFF
TGTGCCAGCAGAGGACAGTTAAACACTGAAGCTTTCTTT
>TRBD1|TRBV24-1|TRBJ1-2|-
CATSDRTGVYGYTF
TGTGCCACCAGTGATAGGACAGGAGTCTATGGCTACACCTTC
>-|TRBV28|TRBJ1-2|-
CASSPLAGPTINGYTF
TGTGCCAGCAGTCCTCTAGCGGGACCTACTATCAACGGCTACACCTTC
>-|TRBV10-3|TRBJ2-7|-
CAISEGVSSYEQYF
TGTGCCATCAGTGAAGGGGTTTCCTCCTACGAGCAGTACTTC
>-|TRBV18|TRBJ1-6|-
CASSQGVNSPLHF
TGTGCCAGCTCACAGGGAGTCAATTCACCCCTCCACTTT
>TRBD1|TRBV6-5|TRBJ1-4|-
CASSLRDRAPEKLFF
TGTGCCAGCAGTCTAAGGGACAGGGCGCCGGAAAAACTGTTTTTT
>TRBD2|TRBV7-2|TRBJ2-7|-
CASSAGRAYEQYF
TGTGCCAGCAGCGCCGGGAGGGCCTACGAGCAGTACTTC
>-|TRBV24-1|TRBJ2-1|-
CATQGSGEQFF
TGTGCCACCCAGGGGTCAGGTGAGCAGTTCTTC
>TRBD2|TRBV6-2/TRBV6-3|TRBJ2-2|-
CASSYWTSGRLSGELFF
TGTGCCAGCAGTTACTGGACTAGCGGGAGACTGTCCGGGGAGCTGTTTTTT
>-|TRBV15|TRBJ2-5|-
CATSRALTDQETQYF
TGTGCCACCAGCAGAGCTCTGACAGATCAAGAGACCCAGTACTTC
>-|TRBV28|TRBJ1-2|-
CASTTGPIYGYTF
TGTGCCAGCACCACAGGCCCCATCTATGGCTACACCTTC
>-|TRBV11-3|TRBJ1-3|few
CASSLTTVSGNTIYF
TGTGCCAGCAGCCTGACCACAGTCTCTGGAAACACCATATATTTT
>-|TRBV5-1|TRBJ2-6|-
CASSWETGASGANVLTF
TGCGCCAGCAGCTGGGAGACAGGAGCCTCTGGGGCCAACGTCCTGACTTTC
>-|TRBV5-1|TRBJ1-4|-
CASSLSGDNEKLFF
TGCGCCAGCAGCTTGTCAGGGGACAATGAAAAACTGTTTTTT